This TCR beta chain was sequenced in a study of beta chain features in type 1 diabetes. Study background: The number of sorted cells examined across all samples was under 140,000,000.

This clone appeared a single time. The antigen is unknown. The germline gives CDR1 SEHNR, CDR2 FQNEAQ (reference sequence). This CDR3 region has 13 residues. V gave up 4 bases and J gave up 3 bases, with 8 bases separating them. The isolated RNA, all of it, was reverse transcribed, so expressed TCRB transcripts were what got sequenced. Naive, central memory and regulatory T cell samples yielded around 3.6 million reads on average. TCRdb's copy holds only in-frame clones and misses some; the assay was immunoSEQ multiplex PCR. Among around 430,000 clones, 30% were seen once, and the ten largest hold roughly 0.06%. General study results and limits: The study notes PCR might favor shorter templates equally in patients and controls. High-TCR-expressing cells could be over-represented by cDNA sequencing.

Sequencing used naive CD4+ T cells from blood. The chain combines TRBV7-9 with TRBJ2-3, with a possible D match to TRBD2 (5 bases). This TCR derives from a man aged 18 to 30 in good health. This chain's CDR3 is CASSYRETDTQYF. The CDR3 nucleotides are TGTGCCAGCAGCTACCGGGAAACAGATACGCAGTATTTT.